This T cell receptor (beta chain) emerged from a study of shared clonotypes between healthy human individuals. Study-level results: Blood was the only sampled material, and tissue repertoires likely differ.

Germline lookup yields CDR1 MDHEN and CDR2 SYDVKM. V lost 3 bases to trimming and J lost 6 bases, with 9 bases between them. This CDR3 is built from 12 residues. Generated by immunoSEQ multiplex PCR, the TCRdb table keeps only in-frame clones and is missing some. The profile shows around 1.6 million clones, 98% of them singletons. On this clone: Its target is not known.

The sequence was obtained from a man younger than 40 in good health. Input material: naive CD4+ T cells sorted from blood. Specified subset: CD45RA+ positively selected. The chain has TRBV28 and TRBJ2-7; D is possibly TRBD2 (6 bases). DNA of the CDR3: TGTGCCAGCAGTTTGGGGAGGCGCGAGCAGTACTTC. This sequence encodes CASSLGRREQYF.